The present T cell receptor (beta chain) was sequenced within a study of cytomegalovirus exposure and HLA in healthy donors. Study as a whole: It was reported in a later analysis that the 90 to 150 validation repertoires used the same platform as the approximately 620 first-cohort repertoires.

Sequencing used immunoSEQ multiplex PCR; TCRdb keeps in-frame clones, though not all of them. The sample yields about 250,000 clones, over 75% seen once. General study findings and limits: Most TCR sequences were uncommon, yet certain public TCRs appeared in many donors.

Note on this clone: Its antigen is unidentified.

The origin of this receptor is a young man in good health and CMV-seropositive. The source material was PBMCs.

CDR3 nucleotide sequence: TGTGCCAGCAGCTATGGACTAGAGGATGAGCAGTTCTTC. This sequence encodes CASSYGLEDEQFF. The rearrangement links TRBV7-6 to TRBJ2-1, with 7 bases that match TRBD2. Germline loops: CDR1 SGHVS, CDR2 FNYEAQ. The CDR3 sequence is 13 residues long. J lost 8 bases, V lost 4 bases, and 5 bases had no gene match.